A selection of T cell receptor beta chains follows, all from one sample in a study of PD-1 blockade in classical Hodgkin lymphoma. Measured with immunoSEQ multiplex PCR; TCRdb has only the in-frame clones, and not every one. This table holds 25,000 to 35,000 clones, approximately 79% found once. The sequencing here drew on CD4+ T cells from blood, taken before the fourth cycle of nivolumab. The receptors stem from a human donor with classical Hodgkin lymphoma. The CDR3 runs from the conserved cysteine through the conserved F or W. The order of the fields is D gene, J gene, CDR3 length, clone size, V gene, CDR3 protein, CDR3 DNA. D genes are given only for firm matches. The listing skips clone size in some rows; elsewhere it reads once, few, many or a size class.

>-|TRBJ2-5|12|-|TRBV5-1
CASSSQQETQYF
TGCGCCAGCAGCTCGCAGCAAGAGACCCAGTACTTC
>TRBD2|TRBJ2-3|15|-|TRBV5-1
CASSLSGGPEDTQYF
TGCGCCAGCAGCCTTAGCGGGGGGCCGGAAGATACGCAGTATTTT
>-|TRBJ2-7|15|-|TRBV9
CASSVEPQIPYEQYF
TGTGCCAGCAGCGTAGAACCCCAGATTCCCTACGAGCAGTACTTC
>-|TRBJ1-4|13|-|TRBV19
CASGQSPNEKLFF
TGTGCCAGTGGACAGAGCCCTAATGAAAAACTGTTTTTT
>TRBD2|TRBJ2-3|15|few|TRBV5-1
CASSLDGGGAYTQYF
TGCGCCAGCAGCTTGGACGGCGGGGGGGCCTATACGCAGTATTTT
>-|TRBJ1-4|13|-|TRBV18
CASLEGTNEKLFF
TGTGCCAGTCTCGAGGGGACGAATGAAAAACTGTTTTTT
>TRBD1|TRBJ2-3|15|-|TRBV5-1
CASSSGQGGTDTQYF
TGCGCCAGCAGCTCCGGACAGGGAGGTACAGATACGCAGTATTTT
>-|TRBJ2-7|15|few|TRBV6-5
CASSYPLGLVYEQYF
TGTGCCAGCAGTTACCCCCTCGGGCTGGTATACGAGCAGTACTTC
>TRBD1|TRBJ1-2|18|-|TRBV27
CASSFVPPLWDRGDGYTF
TGTGCCAGCAGTTTTGTTCCCCCTTTGTGGGACAGGGGAGATGGCTACACCTTC
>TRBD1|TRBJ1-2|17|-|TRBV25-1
CASSETGTAITNYGYTF
TGTGCCAGCAGTGAAACCGGGACAGCAATAACTAACTATGGCTACACCTTC
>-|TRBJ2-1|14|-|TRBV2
CASSEGWSGLEQFF
TGTGCCAGCAGTGAAGGTTGGTCGGGACTCGAGCAGTTCTTC
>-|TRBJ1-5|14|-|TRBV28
CASSPILGNQPQHF
TGTGCCAGCAGTCCTATACTTGGAAATCAGCCCCAGCATTTT
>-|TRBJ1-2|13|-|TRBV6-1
CASSDEGPYGYTF
TGTGCCAGCAGTGATGAAGGGCCCTATGGCTACACCTTC
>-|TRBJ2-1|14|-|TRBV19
CASSPGIGYNEQFF
TGTGCCAGTAGTCCGGGGATAGGCTACAATGAGCAGTTCTTC
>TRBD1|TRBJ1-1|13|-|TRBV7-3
CASSRQGVSEAFF
TGTGCCAGCAGCCGACAGGGTGTATCTGAAGCTTTCTTT
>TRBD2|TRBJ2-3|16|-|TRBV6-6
CASSYAWGLGIDTQYF
TGTGCCAGCAGTTACGCATGGGGACTAGGAATAGATACGCAGTATTTT
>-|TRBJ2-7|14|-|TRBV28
CASSTISSNYEQYF
TGTGCCAGCAGCACAATTTCCAGTAACTACGAGCAGTACTTC
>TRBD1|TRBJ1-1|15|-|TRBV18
CASSSGQGASTEAFF
TGTGCCAGCTCATCAGGACAGGGGGCTAGCACTGAAGCTTTCTTT
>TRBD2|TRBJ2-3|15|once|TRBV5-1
CASSRRTSGTDTQYF
TGCGCCAGCAGCCGGAGGACTAGCGGCACAGATACGCAGTATTTT
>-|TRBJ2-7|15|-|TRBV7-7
CASSLGQGSSYEQYF
TGTGCTAGCAGCTTGGGCCAGGGGAGCTCCTACGAGCAGTACTTC
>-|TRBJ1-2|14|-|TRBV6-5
CASSYRGGNYGYTF
TGTGCCAGCAGTTACAGAGGCGGGAACTATGGCTACACCTTC
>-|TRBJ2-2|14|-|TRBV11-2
CASSLGTNTGELFF
TGTGCCAGCAGCTTAGGAACAAACACCGGGGAGCTGTTTTTT
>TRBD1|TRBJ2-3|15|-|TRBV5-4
CASSFGQGAMDTQYF
TGTGCCAGCAGCTTCGGACAGGGGGCAATGGATACGCAGTATTTT
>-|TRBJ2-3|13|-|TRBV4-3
CASSPTRTDTQYF
TGCGCCAGCAGCCCCACTAGGACAGATACGCAGTATTTT
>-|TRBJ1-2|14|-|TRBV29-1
CSVEEYLYNYGYTF
TGCAGCGTTGAAGAGTACCTTTATAACTATGGCTACACCTTC
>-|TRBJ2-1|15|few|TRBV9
CASSVDVGTDFEQFF
TGTGCCAGCAGCGTAGATGTGGGAACGGACTTTGAGCAGTTCTTC
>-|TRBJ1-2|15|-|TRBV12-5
CASGLGQEKIYGYTF
TGTGCTAGTGGTTTGGGACAGGAGAAAATTTATGGCTACACCTTC
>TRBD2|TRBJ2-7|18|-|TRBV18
CATMRLTSGSPMGHEQYF
TGTGCCACCATGAGACTGACTAGCGGGAGTCCCATGGGTCACGAGCAGTACTTC
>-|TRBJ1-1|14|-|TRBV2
CASSELRGWTEAFF
TGTGCCAGCAGTGAACTAAGGGGGTGGACTGAAGCTTTCTTT
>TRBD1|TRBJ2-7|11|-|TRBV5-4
CASSFGQGQYF
TGTGCCAGCAGCTTTGGACAGGGGCAGTACTTC
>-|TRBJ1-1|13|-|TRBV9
CASSSTGNTEAFF
TGTGCCAGCAGCTCCACAGGGAACACTGAAGCTTTCTTT
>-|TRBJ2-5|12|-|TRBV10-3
CAIRDRRETQYF
TGTGCCATCAGGGACCGGCGGGAGACCCAGTACTTC
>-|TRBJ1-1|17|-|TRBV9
CASSVGPPGGVNTEAFF
TGTGCCAGCAGCGTAGGACCCCCGGGGGGGGTCAACACTGAAGCTTTCTTT
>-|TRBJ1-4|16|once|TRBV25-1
CASGGKQRATNEKLFF
TGTGCCAGCGGGGGGAAACAGCGGGCAACTAATGAAAAACTGTTTTTT
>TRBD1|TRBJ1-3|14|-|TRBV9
CASSVRGPGNTIYF
TGTGCCAGCAGCGTAAGGGGGCCTGGAAACACCATATATTTT
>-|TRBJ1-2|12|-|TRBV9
CASGGSPYGYTF
TGTGCCAGCGGGGGGTCACCCTATGGCTACACCTTC
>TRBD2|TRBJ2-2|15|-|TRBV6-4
CASRGTSGNTGELFF
TGTGCCAGCAGAGGGACTAGCGGGAACACCGGGGAGCTGTTTTTT
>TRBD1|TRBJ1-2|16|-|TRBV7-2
CASSQRTGGHNYGYTF
TGTGCCAGCAGCCAACGGACAGGGGGCCACAACTATGGCTACACCTTC
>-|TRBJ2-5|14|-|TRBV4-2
CASSQERAQETQYF
TGTGCCAGCAGCCAAGAAAGAGCCCAAGAGACCCAGTACTTC
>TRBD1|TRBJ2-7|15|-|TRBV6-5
CASSYGTGSYYEQYF
TGTGCCAGCAGTTACGGGACAGGGAGTTACTACGAGCAGTACTTC
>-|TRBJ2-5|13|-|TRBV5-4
CASSLGVQETQYF
TGTGCCAGCAGCTTAGGGGTCCAAGAGACCCAGTACTTC
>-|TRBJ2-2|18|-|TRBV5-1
CASSSAGQGNANTGELFF
TGCGCCAGCAGCTCGGCCGGGCAGGGCAACGCGAACACCGGGGAGCTGTTTTTT
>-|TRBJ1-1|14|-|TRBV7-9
CASSTRAGGTEAFF
TGTGCCAGCAGCACCCGGGCCGGGGGGACTGAAGCTTTCTTT
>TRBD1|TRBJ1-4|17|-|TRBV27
CASSFSPWDRTNEKLFF
TGTGCCAGCAGTTTCTCACCTTGGGACAGAACTAATGAAAAACTGTTTTTT
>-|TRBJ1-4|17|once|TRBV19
CASSPRQGGETNEKLFF
TGTGCCAGTAGTCCCCGGCAGGGTGGGGAGACTAATGAAAAACTGTTTTTT
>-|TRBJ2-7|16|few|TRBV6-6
CASIIKSGDKLYEQYF
TGTGCCAGCATTATAAAGAGTGGGGACAAGCTCTACGAGCAGTACTTC
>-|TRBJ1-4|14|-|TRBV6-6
CASSRRVTNEKLFF
TGTGCCAGCAGCCGAAGGGTAACTAATGAAAAACTGTTTTTT
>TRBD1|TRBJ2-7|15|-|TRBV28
CASSYWDRSPYEQYF
TGTGCCAGCAGTTACTGGGACAGGTCCCCCTACGAGCAGTACTTC
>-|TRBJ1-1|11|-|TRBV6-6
CARRSVTEAFF
TGTGCCAGGAGGAGCGTCACTGAAGCTTTCTTT
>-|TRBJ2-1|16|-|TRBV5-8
CASSLNRGTAYNEQFF
TGTGCCAGCAGCTTGAACCGCGGGACAGCATACAATGAGCAGTTCTTC